This entry describes one T cell receptor beta chain. Trimming left V 4 bases short and J 4 bases short, with 14 bases between. The germline gives CDR1 SGHDN, CDR2 FVKESK. The length of the CDR3 is 15 residues. The entry originates in a study of blood T cell repertoires in COVID-19. Study-level background: Sources were T cells, B-cell-depleted T cells, or PBMCs; the material itself was cDNA or gDNA.

Using immunoSEQ multiplex PCR, the repertoire was profiled, and TCRdb retains in-frame clones only, with some absent. The table shows fewer than 150,000 clones, with about 87% occurring only once. The receptor's source is a human donor in a cohort sampled during active COVID-19. The chain employs TRBV14 and TRBJ1-5; a weak D match, TRBD1 (6 bases). The sequenced sample consisted of peripheral blood. This chain's CDR3 is CASSLTQGKNQPQHF. The CDR3 bases are TGTGCCAGCAGCCTAACACAGGGTAAGAATCAGCCCCAGCATTTT.